The 26 T cell receptor beta chains presented below share a single source sample, sequenced in a study of patients and donors after allogeneic stem cell transplantation. TCRdb redid the calling of the RT-PCR reads with MiXCR, one entry per CDR3 protein. Counted here are 15,000 to 20,000 distinct CDR3 sequences, 4.5% to 5% occurring once; the ten biggest clones make up roughly 39%. Specimen: blood, either unsorted or a sorted T cell fraction (not recorded which). The source of these receptors is a human donor who was either an allogeneic HSCT recipient or a stem cell or donor lymphocyte infusion donor (not recorded which). It is not recorded whose cells these are; they may come from a transplant donor.

This clonotype was seen more than once but under ten times. V and J are TRBV9 and TRBJ2-7; D could derive from TRBD1 or TRBD2 (5 bases each). CDR1 and CDR2 from the germline V gene are SGDLS and YYNGEE. The CDR3 has 14 amino acids. Trimming removed 0 bases from V and 5 bases from J, with 12 bases in between. CDR3 coding DNA: TGTGCCAGCAGCGTAGTGGGACGCCAGGACGAGCAGTACTTC. Its protein product is CASSVVGRQDEQYF.

This clonotype is classed as medium-sized. The chain combines TRBV5-1 with TRBJ2-1; TRBD1 might be the D (6 bases). Germline V gene lookup returns CDR1 SGHRS and CDR2 YFSETQ. V was shortened by 0 bases and J by 4 bases, with 11 bases between the two germline ends. This CDR3 is built from 15 residues. CDR3 amino acids: CASSLEGEPYNEQFF. The CDR3 DNA follows: TGCGCCAGCAGCTTGGAGGGGGAGCCATACAATGAGCAGTTCTTC. The full variable domain, rest sourced from reference TRBV5-1 and TRBJ2-1, is KAGVTQTPRYLIKTRGQQVTLSCSPISGHRSVSWYQQTPGQGLQFLFEYFSETQRNKGNFPGRFSGRQFSNSRSEMNVSTLELGDSALYLCASSLEGEPYNEQFFGPGTRLTVL.

This clonotype was recorded many times. V and J are TRBV7-9 and TRBJ2-1; 8 bases are shared with TRBD2. Germline CDR1 and CDR2: SEHNR and FQNEAQ (reference sequence). The V and J ends lost 5 bases and 8 bases, in that order; junction bases with no gene match: 8. The CDR3 length is 14 residues. The CDR3, as DNA: TGTGCCAGCAGCCCAGCCGGGACTAGGTATGAGCAGTTCTTC. This translates into CASSPAGTRYEQFF.

CDR3 DNA: TGTGCCAGTAGCGCTACCTACAATGAGCAGTTCTTC. As protein: CASSATYNEQFF. The chain couples TRBV19 to TRBJ2-1; D is ambiguous. Germline V gives CDR1 LNHDA, CDR2 SQIVND (reference sequence). V lost 6 bases and J lost 2, with 5 bases in between. The CDR3 is 12 residues long. Together with reference TRBV19 and TRBJ2-1, the CDR3 gives the full variable domain: DGGITQSPKYLFRKEGQNVTLSCEQNLNHDAMYWYRQDPGQGLRLIYYSQIVNDFQKGDIAEGYSVSREKKESFPLTVTSAQKNPTAFYLCASSATYNEQFFGPGTRLTVL.

This clonotype has at least ten counts. The CDR3 sequence: CASSLSASSGNTIYF. CDR3 sequence (DNA): TGTGCCAGCAGCTTATCGGCAAGCTCTGGAAACACCATATATTTT. The chain employs TRBV7-9 and TRBJ1-3; D not resolved. V lost 2 bases, J lost 0 bases, and 8 bases lay in between. Germline V CDR1 and CDR2: SEHNR, FQNEAQ (reference sequence). The CDR3 extends over 15 amino acids.

The rearrangement joins TRBV15 to TRBJ2-6, with unresolved D. Germline CDR1 and CDR2: LNHNV and YYDKDF (reference sequence). The V gene lost 0 bases and the J gene lost 0 bases, with 18 bases spanning the gap. The CDR3 contains 20 residues. CDR3 protein: CATSRDKRAGRSSGANVLTF. DNA of the CDR3: TGTGCCACCAGCAGAGATAAAAGGGCAGGCAGATCCTCTGGGGCCAACGTCCTGACTTTC.

This clonotype was found many times. The chain recombines TRBV25-1 with TRBJ2-1; TRBD2 matches at 10 bases. V lost 3 bases and J lost 13; bases outside the gene matches: 12. The CDR3 is made up of 15 amino acids. CDR1 MGHDK and CDR2 SYGVNS come from the germline V gene. The CDR3 DNA sequence: TGTGCCAGCAGTGATGGCGGGGCTAGCGGGAGTTTCCAGTTCTTC. It specifies CASSDGGASGSFQFF.

There are many counts of this clonotype. This chain links TRBV15 with TRBJ2-3; 9 nucleotides match TRBD2. J lost 5 bases, V lost 0 bases, and 6 bases had no gene match. The CDR3 contains 16 residues. Germline CDR1 is LNHNV and CDR2 is YYDKDF (reference sequence). The CDR3 nucleotides read TGTGCCACCAGCAGAGATATGGCGGGGGGGCAAGATACGCAGTATTTT. Its translation: CATSRDMAGGQDTQYF.

The table lists this clonotype with many counts. The rearrangement links TRBV20-1 to TRBJ2-5; D uncertain. There are 15 residues in the CDR3. CDR1 and CDR2 from the germline V gene are DFQATT and SNEGSKA (reference sequence). With 3 bases removed from V and 2 bases from J, the gap between germline ends came to 16 bases. CDR3 DNA: TGCAGTGCTAGTCCGTTGGAAATGGTGCAAGAGACCCAGTACTTC. Its translation is CSASPLEMVQETQYF.

This clonotype appeared many times. The J gene is TRBJ2-1, the V gene TRBV7-3; TRBD1 matches at 8 bases. The junction had 6 bases not matched to a gene; V was cut back by 4 bases and J by 4 bases. The germline V gene has CDR1 SGHTA and CDR2 FQGTGA. The CDR3 totals 15 residues. CDR3 DNA sequence: TGTGCCAGCAGCTCCGACAGGGGTAGTTACAATGAGCAGTTCTTC. Translation gives CASSSDRGSYNEQFF.

The sample holds a few counts of this clonotype. The chain links TRBV7-9 to TRBJ2-3; D unresolved. The V end was cut by 1 base, the J end by 7 bases, with 3 bases between. The CDR3 is made up of 11 amino acids. Germline V gene data show CDR1 as SEHNR and CDR2 as FQNEAQ (reference sequence). The CDR3 region has the DNA TGTGCCAGCAGCTTAGATAATACGCAGTATTTT. It specifies CASSLDNTQYF.

This clonotype was observed at least ten times. This chain joins TRBV28 and TRBJ2-7, with unresolved D. The CDR3 is 12 amino acids. CDR1 MDHEN and CDR2 SYDVKM come from the germline V gene. Deletions cut 6 bases from V and 1 base from J, with 7 bases between. CDR3 DNA sequence: TGTGCCAGCAGGGATCCTTCCTACGAGCAGTACTTC. It codes for CASRDPSYEQYF.

At least ten counts were recorded for this clonotype. CDR3 sequence reads: CASSQDPGQGFYGYTF. The CDR3 DNA is TGCGCCAGCAGCCAAGATCCGGGACAGGGGTTCTATGGCTACACCTTC. The rearrangement links TRBV4-1 to TRBJ1-2, with 10 bases identical to TRBD1. CDR3 length: 16 residues. V trimming: 0 bases; J trimming: 4 bases; junction bases outside the gene matches: 5. Germline V gene sequence: CDR1 MGHRA, CDR2 YSYEKL.

This clonotype has at least ten counts. The rearrangement uses TRBV7-9 and TRBJ2-4; TRBD1 or TRBD2 may be the D gene (5 bases each). With 3 bases removed from V and 15 bases from J, the gap between germline ends came to 15 bases. This CDR3 contains 12 residues. CDR1 is SEHNR, CDR2 FQNEAQ, per germline (reference sequence). CDR3 sequence (DNA): TGTGCCAGCAGCTTGGGGGAAGGCCCGGGGTACTTC. Its protein product is CASSLGEGPGYF.

This clonotype was observed at least ten times. The V call is TRBV25-1, the J call TRBJ2-1; D uncertain. V was clipped by 2 bases and J by 0 bases, with 8 bases between them. The germline CDR1 and CDR2 sequences are MGHDK and SYGVNS. This CDR3 is 15 amino acids long. The CDR3 bases are TGTGCCAGCAGTGAAAAGTGGTCCTCCTACAATGAGCAGTTCTTC. This gives the protein CASSEKWSSYNEQFF.

J is TRBJ2-7 and V is TRBV30; D unresolved. Germline V gene data show CDR1 as GTSNPN and CDR2 as SVGIG (reference sequence). V was clipped by 2 bases and J by 3 bases, with 8 bases between them. This CDR3 is 12 amino acids long. The CDR3, as DNA: TGTGCCTGGAGTCAGACAAACTACGAGCAGTACTTC. It encodes CAWSQTNYEQYF.

V usage is TRBV2 and J usage is TRBJ1-4, with 7 bases aligning to TRBD1. The trim removed 3 bases at V and 8 bases at J, leaving 6 bases unmatched. Germline-derived CDR1 and CDR2 are SNHLY and FYNNEI. CDR3 length: 14 amino acids. The CDR3: CASSEKGAGEKLFF. The CDR3 DNA reads TGTGCCAGCAGTGAGAAGGGGGCCGGAGAAAAACTGTTTTTT.

Many counts were recorded for this clonotype. The chain employs TRBV5-1 and TRBJ2-1, with D uncertain. Per the germline V gene, CDR1 is SGHRS and CDR2 is YFSETQ. This CDR3 has 12 residues. V lost 5 bases and J 2 bases, leaving 5 bases between the germline ends. The CDR3 is CASRVPYNEQFF. Here the CDR3 DNA reads TGCGCCAGCAGGGTACCCTACAATGAGCAGTTCTTC.

This clonotype turned up a few times. V is TRBV19 and J is TRBJ1-1, with a weak D call TRBD1 (6 bases). Trimming removed 5 bases at V and 4 bases at J, with 17 bases between. The germline gives CDR1 LNHDA, CDR2 SQIVND (reference sequence). The length of the CDR3 is 15 residues. CDR3 region: CASSLRGEGGTEAFF. CDR3 DNA: TGTGCCAGTAGTCTCCGGGGGGAAGGGGGCACTGAAGCTTTCTTT. The whole variable domain, filled in from reference TRBV19 and TRBJ1-1, reads DGGITQSPKYLFRKEGQNVTLSCEQNLNHDAMYWYRQDPGQGLRLIYYSQIVNDFQKGDIAEGYSVSREKKESFPLTVTSAQKNPTAFYLCASSLRGEGGTEAFFGQGTRLTVV.

The rearrangement joins TRBV7-9 to TRBJ1-2, with D tentatively TRBD1 (5 bases). V dropped 2 bases and J dropped 0 bases, with 13 bases sitting between them. Germline V gene data show CDR1 as SEHNR and CDR2 as FQNEAQ (reference sequence). The length of the CDR3 is 16 residues. CDR3 region: CASSLFFAGPNYGYTF. For the CDR3, the DNA is TGTGCCAGCAGCTTATTTTTCGCGGGGCCTAACTATGGCTACACCTTC.

This clonotype was picked up many times. The chain is built from TRBV12-3 or TRBV12-4 and TRBJ2-7; 10 nucleotides line up with TRBD1. This CDR3 has 17 amino acids. Unmatched junction bases numbered 8, after V lost 0 bases and J lost 3 bases. CDR3 residues: CASSLASGQGFLYEQYF. DNA for the CDR3: TGTGCCAGCAGTTTAGCGTCGGGACAGGGGTTCCTCTACGAGCAGTACTTC.

This clonotype was recorded at least ten times. The chain carries TRBV5-8 and TRBJ2-7; the D gene is possibly TRBD1 (6 bases). Between the trimmed V and J ends, which lost 4 bases and 2 bases, there was a span of 13 bases. The V gene's germline CDR1 is SGHTS and CDR2 YDEGEE. This CDR3 spans 14 amino acids. CDR3 sequence reads: CASSRRTAAYEQYF. The CDR3 DNA is TGTGCCAGCAGCAGAAGGACAGCTGCCTACGAGCAGTACTTC.

V and J are TRBV2 and TRBJ1-3; possible D gene TRBD1, 5 bases. CDR1 is SNHLY, CDR2 FYNNEI, per germline. The V end lost 6 bases, the J end lost 6 bases, and 15 bases lay between the germline ends. The CDR3 length is 14 residues. This CDR3 is CASRGTGGINTIYF. Here the CDR3 DNA reads TGTGCCAGCAGGGGGACCGGCGGGATAAACACCATATATTTT.

This clonotype was detected many times. The chain joins TRBV20-1 to TRBJ2-1; 9 positions agree with TRBD2. Germline V lookup: CDR1 DFQATT, CDR2 SNEGSKA (reference sequence). This CDR3 is built from 15 residues. V was clipped by 8 bases and J by 10 bases; unmatched bases: 18. CDR3 nucleotides: TGCAGTATAAATAAGGGACTAGCACCTGTGGGGGAGCAGTTCTTC. Protein: CSINKGLAPVGEQFF.

The sample holds many counts of this clonotype. V and J are TRBV5-6 and TRBJ1-5; a weak D match, TRBD1 (5 bases). In germline, CDR1 is SGHDT, CDR2 YYEEEE. The CDR3 is 14 residues long. V gave up 6 bases and J gave up 6 bases, with 16 bases separating them. The CDR3 sequence is CASTSGEGTQPQHF. The CDR3 DNA is TGTGCCAGCACCTCGGGGGAAGGGACTCAGCCCCAGCATTTT.

By share of the sample, this clonotype is medium-sized. The chain couples TRBV20-1 to TRBJ1-1; 8 bases match TRBD1. Germline assignment: CDR1 DFQATT and CDR2 SNEGSKA (reference sequence). V dropped 0 bases and J dropped 1; count of bases not matched to a gene: 1. The CDR3 sequence is 14 residues long. CDR3 bases: TGCAGTGCTAGAGAGGGGACAGGGAACACTGAAGCTTTCTTT. Its translation: CSAREGTGNTEAFF.